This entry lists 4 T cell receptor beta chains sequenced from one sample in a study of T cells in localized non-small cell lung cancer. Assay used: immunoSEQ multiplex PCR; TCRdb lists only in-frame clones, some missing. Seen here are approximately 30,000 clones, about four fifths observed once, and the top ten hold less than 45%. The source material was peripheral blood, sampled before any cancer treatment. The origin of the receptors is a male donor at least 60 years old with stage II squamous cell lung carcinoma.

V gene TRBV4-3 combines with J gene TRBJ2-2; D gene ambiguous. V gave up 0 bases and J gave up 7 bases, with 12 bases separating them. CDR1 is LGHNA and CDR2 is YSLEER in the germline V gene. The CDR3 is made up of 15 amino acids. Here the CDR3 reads CASSQEGSVVGELFF. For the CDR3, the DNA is TGCGCCAGCAGCCAAGAGGGCAGCGTGGTCGGGGAGCTGTTTTTT.

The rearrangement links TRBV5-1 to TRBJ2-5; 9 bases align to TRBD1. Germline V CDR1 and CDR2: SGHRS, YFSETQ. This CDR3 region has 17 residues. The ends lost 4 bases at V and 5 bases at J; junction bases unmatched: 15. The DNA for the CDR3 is TGCGCCAGCAGCAGGACAGGGGAAGTGCGAAACGGGGAGACCCAGTACTTC. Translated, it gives CASSRTGEVRNGETQYF.

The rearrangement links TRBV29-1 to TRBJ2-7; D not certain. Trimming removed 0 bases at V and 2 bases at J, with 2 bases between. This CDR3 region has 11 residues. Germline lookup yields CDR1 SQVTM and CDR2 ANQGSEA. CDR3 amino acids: CSVEDTYEQYF. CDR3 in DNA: TGCAGCGTTGAAGATACCTACGAGCAGTACTTC.

DNA of the CDR3: TGTGCCAGCAGCCTGGGGCCAGCTAGCACAGATACGCAGTATTTT. The encoded protein is CASSLGPASTDTQYF. The rearrangement links TRBV11-3 to TRBJ2-3, with a tentative D call TRBD1 (5 bases). Germline loops: CDR1 SGHNT, CDR2 YENEEA. V lost 5 bases, J lost 0 bases, and 12 bases lay in between. The length of the CDR3 is 15 residues.